The TCR beta chain under discussion was sequenced for a study of cytomegalovirus exposure and HLA in healthy donors. Overall study results and limits: Among TCR beta chains of equal frequency, HLA-associated ones were more clonally expanded in a later analysis.

Both 60 Vbeta primers and 13 Jbeta primers went into the PCR. Per the authors' pipeline: Around 76 million unique TCR beta chains, roughly 11 million shared, were counted in a later analysis. TCRdb keeps only in-frame clones here, not all; method: immunoSEQ multiplex PCR. V, J and clone size were drawn from that table, and D and trimming were deduced from the DNA. This table holds tens of thousands of clones, approximately 80% found once. In this sample, this clone turned up a few times. Its antigen is not identified. Trimming left V 3 bases short and J 5 bases short, with 8 bases between. Germline loops: CDR1 SGHAT, CDR2 FQNNGV. The CDR3 contains 13 residues.

The receptor comes from a woman between 50 and 59 years old in good health and CMV-seropositive. The rearrangement uses TRBV11-2 and TRBJ1-5; a possible D gene is TRBD1 (5 bases). Sequencing input: PBMCs. The DNA for the CDR3 is TGTGCCAGCAGCTTTTTAGGGGATCAGCCCCAGCATTTT. As protein: CASSFLGDQPQHF.